The clone carrying this TCR beta chain was seen a few times. The antigen remains undetermined. The sample comes from a study of T cell repertoires in aging, cancer and after chemotherapy. Amplification of TCR beta used genomic DNA extracted from peripheral blood. The CDR3 has 16 amino acids. Trimming removed 4 bases at V and 0 bases at J, with 15 bases between. In germline, CDR1 is MNHNS, CDR2 SASEGT. Study outcomes and limitations: In cancer patients, declining TCR diversity with age involved lost richness and lost evenness.

A mixed TRB-A/B primer pool amplified rearranged TRB by multiplex touch-down PCR. TCRdb itself ran the multiplex PCR reads through MiXCR, one entry per CDR3 protein. Altogether some 1,900 distinct CDR3 sequences are present, 28% being singletons, with the ten largest covering roughly half. This TCR derives from a human donor with a solid tumor. Sequencing was carried out using blood. The chain couples TRBV6-1 to TRBJ1-1; a weak D match, TRBD1 (6 bases). CDR3 DNA: TGTGCCAGCAGTGTTCAGCAGGGGCTCATGAACACTGAAGCTTTCTTT. This gives the protein CASSVQQGLMNTEAFF.